This T cell receptor (beta chain) was sequenced for a study of cytomegalovirus exposure and HLA in healthy donors. Study conclusions and caveats: As immune exposure information, only CMV serostatus was available. Some highly shared sequence variants likely arose as a pipeline artifact. Versus the approximately 670-donor mean, an Asian-associated ancestry cluster reportedly showed fewer N-insertions in a later analysis.

The CDR3 has 13 amino acids. The germline gives CDR1 MNHNS, CDR2 SASEGT. The V and J ends lost 6 bases and 7 bases, in that order; junction bases with no gene match: 9. On this clone: Antigen unknown.

PCR employed 60 Vbeta and 13 Jbeta primers. The method was immunoSEQ multiplex PCR; TCRdb's version includes in-frame clones alone and lacks a portion of them. The table lists around 88,000 clones, with around 5% in the top ten. Sequenced material: PBMCs. The rearrangement joins TRBV6-1 to TRBJ2-7; 7 bases are shared with TRBD1. The clonotype originates from a girl aged 10 to 17 in good health and CMV-seropositive. In nucleotides, the CDR3 is TGTGCCAGCAGCGAGACAGGGTCCGGAGAGCAGTACGTC. Amino acid sequence: CASSETGSGEQYV.